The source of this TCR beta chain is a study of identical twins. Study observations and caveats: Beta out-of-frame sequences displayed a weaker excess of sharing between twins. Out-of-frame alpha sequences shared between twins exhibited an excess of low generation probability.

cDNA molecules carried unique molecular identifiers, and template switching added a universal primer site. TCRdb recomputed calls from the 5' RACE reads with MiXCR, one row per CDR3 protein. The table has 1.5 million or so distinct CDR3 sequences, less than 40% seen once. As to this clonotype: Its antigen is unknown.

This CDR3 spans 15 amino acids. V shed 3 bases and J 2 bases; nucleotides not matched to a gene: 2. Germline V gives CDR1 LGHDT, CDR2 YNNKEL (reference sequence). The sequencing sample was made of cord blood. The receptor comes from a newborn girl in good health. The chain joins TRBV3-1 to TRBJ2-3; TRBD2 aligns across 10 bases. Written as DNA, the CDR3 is TGTGCCAGCAGCCACGGGACTAGCGCCACAGATACGCAGTATTTT. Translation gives CASSHGTSATDTQYF.